This record looks at one T cell receptor beta chain sequence and its context. Primers: 60 Vbeta forward and 13 Jbeta reverse. Sequenced by immunoSEQ multiplex PCR; TCRdb stores in-frame clones only, minus some. The table lists 35,000 to 45,000 clones. This sample is drawn from a study of cytomegalovirus exposure and HLA in healthy donors. The germline V and J ends were trimmed by 5 bases and 6 bases, with 14 bases remaining between them. The germline V gene has CDR1 SGHVS and CDR2 FQNEAQ. This CDR3 contains 14 residues. The chain uses TRBV7-8 and TRBJ2-4; D perhaps matches TRBD2 (5 bases). Sequenced: PBMCs. The clonotype comes from a male donor in good health and CMV-seronegative. CDR3 in amino acids: CASSPAGSANIQYF. CDR3 coding DNA: TGTGCCAGCAGCCCGGCGGGTTCAGCAAACATTCAGTACTTC. Based on the CDR3 plus reference TRBV7-8 and TRBJ2-4, the full variable domain is GAGVSQSPRYKVAKRGQDVALRCDPISGHVSLFWYQQALGQGPEFLTYFQNEAQLDKSGLPSDRFFAERPEGSVSTLKIQRTQQEDSAVYLCASSPAGSANIQYFGAGTRLSVL.